The entry below describes one T cell receptor beta chain. The clone's antigen remains unknown. No clone much larger than this one lies a single base away; base qualities are absent. The sample comes from a study of blood T cells in healthy people across ages (dated by TCRdb to the mid-2010s). Background for the entire study: In model experiments, roughly one uniquely barcoded TCR beta cDNA molecule per two T cells was captured by template switching. To track age-related changes in TCR beta repertoire diversity, the study relied on deep sequencing normalized with unique cDNA molecular identifiers. The donors were split into four age groups: young (average about 16 years), middle-aged (more than 35), aged (about 56) and long-lived (approximately 80). Donors of different ages were randomly distributed across sequencing lanes to avoid experimental bias. The study analyzed two additional independent replicas of 1 million unique cDNA reads from the same blood draw for two donors, one aged 18 to 29 and one aged 80 or older. The full study reports these points: Estimates of total diversity based on one million sequenced T cells were considered lower bounds and underestimates. As age increased, observed TCR beta diversity per million T cells dropped in a roughly linear way, and a significant reduction was already evident by age 40. Compared with the aged group, the long-lived group had more naive CD4+ T cells, fewer expanded clones and increased TCR diversity, suggesting age selection. A strong correlation was found between observed TCR beta diversity and the percentage of naive T cells measured by flow cytometry. Conclusive comparison of naive and antigen-experienced compartments was prevented by the profiling of bulk unsorted PBMCs. Because the CMV infection status of the donors was unknown, age-related changes in expanded clonotypes may potentially have been confounded.

The CDR3, from cysteine to phenylalanine, totals 14 residues. Only CDR3 DNA is held: 42 bases, read in frame from base 1. For CDR1 and CDR2, the germline V gene lists SGHTA and FQGNSA. Trimming costs V 4 bases and J 10 bases, and their ends lie 18 bases apart. Library generation was performed with 5' RACE. The instrument given in TCRdb is Illumina HiSeq 2500. The second PCR ran for about 7 to 11 cycles and used a J-beta primer mix along with a sample-barcoded 5' primer. Each TCR beta cDNA molecule received a unique molecular identifier from a template-switch 5' adaptor carrying 12 random nucleotides. Each sample yielded at least 2.5 million CDR3-containing paired-end reads. All of the RNA was converted into first-strand cDNA using the Mint cDNA synthesis kit, with a TRBC-specific oligonucleotide serving as the primer. After uracil-DNA glycosylase treatment, a first 18-cycle PCR used universal primers M1SS and BC2_uni_R on all cDNA. The paper's data handling went like this. Each sample was normalized by randomly selecting 1 million high-quality reads, each carrying a distinct molecular identifier. Reads sharing molecular identifiers were discarded rather than binned into consensus sequences. MiTCR, set to a Q25 quality threshold and the strictest error-elimination algorithm, was used for CDR3 identification, clonotype clustering and error correction. A nonparametric unseen species model with Euler transformation was used to estimate lower-bound total TCR beta diversity. Clones were called with MiXCR by TCRdb after fastp trimmed the public reads at Q25, and only in-frame beta chains were retained. Entries are consolidated by CDR3 protein sequence, retaining the most common genes and DNA. TCRdb's processing, not the authors', yielded these V and J calls. Present in this sample are 980,000 or so distinct CDR3 sequences, approximately 49% of which were seen just once. The ten largest clones represent 10% to 15% of the sample.

Systemically healthy Caucasian individuals from Russia, some 40 in total and aged about 6 to 95 years, were included as donors. Ten milliliters of peripheral blood were drawn from each donor into EDTA-treated Vacutainer tubes. PBMCs were isolated by Ficoll-Paque density-gradient centrifugation, with at least 6 million obtained per sample. Trizol reagent was used to extract total RNA from PBMCs, with at least 5.5 micrograms per sample. For every donor, an aliquot of PBMCs went through flow cytometry to measure the percentages of naive CD45RAhigh/CD27high T cells. The sequence is built from TRBV7-2 and TRBJ2-3, and the D gene may be TRBD2, 6 bases matching. This clonotype was sampled from a man aged 25-45 years in good health. The sample was blood. The DNA sequence is given as TGTGCCAGCAGCTCGGGACTCCCCACGGGTGCGCAGTATTTT. The translation is CASSSGLPTGAQYF.